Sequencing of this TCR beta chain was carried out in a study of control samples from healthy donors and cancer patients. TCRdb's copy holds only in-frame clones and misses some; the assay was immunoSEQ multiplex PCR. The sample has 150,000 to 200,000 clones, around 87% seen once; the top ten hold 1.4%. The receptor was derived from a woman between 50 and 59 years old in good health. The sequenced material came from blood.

CDR3 in amino acids: CASSWGGDGETQYF. The CDR3 bases are TGCGCCAGCAGCTGGGGGGGGGACGGGGAGACCCAGTACTTC. This chain connects TRBV5-1 to TRBJ2-5, with 7 bases lining up with TRBD2. Trimming removed 3 bases from V and 5 bases from J; junction bases left unmatched: 7. Germline-derived CDR1 and CDR2 are SGHRS and YFSETQ. The CDR3 is 14 residues long.